This T cell receptor beta chain was obtained from a study of early T cells in non-severe SARS-CoV-2 infection. This clonotype has ten or more counts. In TCRdb, the 5' RACE reads were re-called with MiXCR into one record per CDR3 protein. The data show roughly 63,000 distinct CDR3 sequences, roughly 13% seen once. Germline CDR1 and CDR2: MNHEY and SVGEGT. The junction had 3 bases not matched to a gene; V was cut back by 6 bases and J by 1 base. The CDR3 is 13 residues long. This receptor was identified in an adult who was a healthcare worker with PCR-confirmed SARS-CoV-2 infection or an uninfected control (not recorded which). The genes are TRBV6-2 or TRBV6-3 and TRBJ2-7, with TRBD1 identical over 7 bases. The sample comprised whole blood. DNA of the CDR3: TGTGCCAGCAGCGACAGGGAGTCCTACGAGCAGTACTTC. It is translated as CASSDRESYEQYF.